These T cell receptor beta chains were read from a single sample in a study of blood T cell repertoires in COVID-19. Generated by immunoSEQ multiplex PCR, the TCRdb table keeps only in-frame clones and is missing some. The profile shows about 300,000 clones, 80% to 95% of them singletons. Sequenced material: peripheral blood. These receptors originate from a woman in her thirties with COVID-19, enrolled during active disease. Both conserved end residues are part of each CDR3. A D gene is named only where the DNA matches it firmly. Size values are once, few and many counts, or a class for expanded clones, and some rows have none.

abundance: .
v_gene: TRBV5-5
d_gene: TRBD2
j_gene: TRBJ2-7
len: 15
CDR3nt: TGTGCCAGCAGCTCCGGACTAGCTGACATCTACGAGCAGTACTTC
CDR3aa: CASSSGLADIYEQYF

abundance: .
v_gene: TRBV7-6
d_gene: .
j_gene: TRBJ2-2
len: 13
CDR3nt: TGTGCCAGCAGCCCATACACGGGCGGGGAGCTGTTTTTT
CDR3aa: CASSPYTGGELFF

abundance: .
v_gene: TRBV25-1
d_gene: TRBD1
j_gene: TRBJ1-5
len: 15
CDR3nt: TGTGCCAGCAGCGCCGGACAGGGAAGCAATCAGCCCCAGCATTTT
CDR3aa: CASSAGQGSNQPQHF

abundance: .
v_gene: TRBV5-4
d_gene: .
j_gene: TRBJ2-1
len: 13
CDR3nt: TGTGCCAGCAGCCCCGCCCAGGGTAATGAGCAGTTCTTC
CDR3aa: CASSPAQGNEQFF

abundance: .
v_gene: TRBV7-2
d_gene: TRBD1
j_gene: TRBJ2-7
len: 15
CDR3nt: TGTGCCAGCAGCTTAACGACAGGGGACTCCTACGAGCAGTACTTC
CDR3aa: CASSLTTGDSYEQYF

abundance: .
v_gene: TRBV19
d_gene: .
j_gene: TRBJ2-3
len: 15
CDR3nt: TGTGCCAGTAGTACCGATAGCGGCGGAGGAGATACGCAGTATTTT
CDR3aa: CASSTDSGGGDTQYF

abundance: .
v_gene: TRBV30
d_gene: .
j_gene: TRBJ2-1
len: 14
CDR3nt: TGTGCCTGGGCCGGGATTAGCTCCTACAATGAGCAGTTCTTC
CDR3aa: CAWAGISSYNEQFF

abundance: .
v_gene: TRBV4-1
d_gene: .
j_gene: TRBJ1-1
len: 14
CDR3nt: TGCGCCAGCAGCCAAGGCAGGGGTATCACTGAAGCTTTCTTT
CDR3aa: CASSQGRGITEAFF

abundance: .
v_gene: TRBV28
d_gene: .
j_gene: TRBJ2-5
len: 13
CDR3nt: TGTGCCAGCAGTTTGTCGGTCCAAGAGACCCAGTACTTC
CDR3aa: CASSLSVQETQYF

abundance: .
v_gene: TRBV13
d_gene: TRBD2
j_gene: TRBJ2-7
len: 18
CDR3nt: TGTGCCAGCAGCTTAAAAACCGGGGGTAGCGGGGGCTCCTACGAGCAGTACTTC
CDR3aa: CASSLKTGGSGGSYEQYF

abundance: .
v_gene: TRBV6-5
d_gene: .
j_gene: TRBJ2-2
len: 14
CDR3nt: TGTGCCAGCAGTTACACCCAGGACACCGGGGAGCTGTTTTTT
CDR3aa: CASSYTQDTGELFF

abundance: once
v_gene: TRBV29-1
d_gene: .
j_gene: TRBJ1-2
len: 13
CDR3nt: TGCAGCGTTGAATACAGGAATAACTATGGCTACACCTTC
CDR3aa: CSVEYRNNYGYTF

abundance: .
v_gene: TRBV6-5
d_gene: .
j_gene: TRBJ2-7
len: 11
CDR3nt: TGTGCCAGCAGTTGGGGGGACGAGCAGTACTTC
CDR3aa: CASSWGDEQYF

abundance: .
v_gene: TRBV5-1
d_gene: .
j_gene: TRBJ1-1
len: 13
CDR3nt: TGCGCCAGCAGCTGGGCGAGCAACACTGAAGCTTTCTTT
CDR3aa: CASSWASNTEAFF

abundance: once
v_gene: TRBV5-5
d_gene: TRBD1
j_gene: TRBJ1-2
len: 17
CDR3nt: TGTGCCAGCAGCTTCGTTACAGGGGTAGACGACCTTAATGGCTACACCTTC
CDR3aa: CASSFVTGVDDLNGYTF

abundance: .
v_gene: TRBV5-1
d_gene: TRBD1
j_gene: TRBJ2-7
len: 12
CDR3nt: TGCGCCAGCGCACCCGACAGGGGCCCCGATTGCTGG
CDR3aa: CASAPDRGPDCW

abundance: .
v_gene: TRBV19
d_gene: TRBD2
j_gene: TRBJ2-7
len: 14
CDR3nt: TGTGCCAGTAGTCCCTCAGCGGGAGTCGGCGAGCAGTACTTC
CDR3aa: CASSPSAGVGEQYF

abundance: .
v_gene: TRBV6-4
d_gene: TRBD2
j_gene: TRBJ2-3
len: 15
CDR3nt: TGTGCCAGCAGTGAAGCTAGCGGGAACACAGATACGCAGTATTTT
CDR3aa: CASSEASGNTDTQYF

abundance: .
v_gene: TRBV5-1
d_gene: TRBD2
j_gene: TRBJ2-5
len: 15
CDR3nt: TGCGCCAGCAGCTCGGGACTAGCGGGAGAAGAGACCCAGTACTTC
CDR3aa: CASSSGLAGEETQYF

abundance: .
v_gene: TRBV28
d_gene: TRBD2
j_gene: TRBJ2-2
len: 18
CDR3nt: TGTGCCAGCAGTTTATGGGCTAGCGGGGGGCGAACGCCCGGGGAGCTGTTTTTT
CDR3aa: CASSLWASGGRTPGELFF

abundance: once
v_gene: TRBV28
d_gene: .
j_gene: TRBJ1-2
len: 13
CDR3nt: TGTGCCAGCAGGGAGAGTCGAGACTATGGCTACACCTTC
CDR3aa: CASRESRDYGYTF

abundance: .
v_gene: TRBV12-3/TRBV12-4
d_gene: .
j_gene: TRBJ1-5
len: 12
CDR3nt: TGTGCCAGCAGTTTTGGGGGCGGCCCCCAGCATTTT
CDR3aa: CASSFGGGPQHF

abundance: .
v_gene: TRBV7-3
d_gene: TRBD2
j_gene: TRBJ2-2
len: 16
CDR3nt: TGTGCCAGCAGCTTATACGGGACTAGAAACACCGGGGAGCTGTTTTTT
CDR3aa: CASSLYGTRNTGELFF

abundance: .
v_gene: TRBV7-2
d_gene: TRBD2
j_gene: TRBJ2-5
len: 15
CDR3nt: TGTGCCAGCAGCACACTAGGAGCGGGAGGAGAGACCCAGTACTTC
CDR3aa: CASSTLGAGGETQYF

abundance: .
v_gene: TRBV7-9
d_gene: .
j_gene: TRBJ1-6
len: 15
CDR3nt: TGTGCCAGCAGCTTAGACAGTCAATTTAATTCACCCCTCCACTTT
CDR3aa: CASSLDSQFNSPLHF

abundance: once
v_gene: TRBV2
d_gene: .
j_gene: TRBJ1-5
len: 17
CDR3nt: TGTGCCAGCAGTTTTAGCAGGACGCCGAGGGGCAATCAGCCCCAGCATTTT
CDR3aa: CASSFSRTPRGNQPQHF

abundance: .
v_gene: TRBV10-1
d_gene: TRBD2
j_gene: TRBJ2-3
len: 15
CDR3nt: TGCGCCAGCAGTGCCCACAGCGGGATGGCAGATACGCAGTATTTT
CDR3aa: CASSAHSGMADTQYF

abundance: few
v_gene: TRBV10-2
d_gene: TRBD1
j_gene: TRBJ2-7
len: 13
CDR3nt: TGCGCCAGCAAAGGGACAGAGACCTACGAGCAGTACTTC
CDR3aa: CASKGTETYEQYF

abundance: .
v_gene: TRBV5-6
d_gene: TRBD2
j_gene: TRBJ2-7
len: 18
CDR3nt: TGTGCCAGCAGCTACCGGGGACTAGCGGGACGAGTAAAGTTGGAGCAGTACTTC
CDR3aa: CASSYRGLAGRVKLEQYF

abundance: .
v_gene: TRBV19
d_gene: TRBD2
j_gene: TRBJ2-3
len: 16
CDR3nt: TGTGCCAGTAGCCCCGGCACTAGCGGGTGGACAGATACGCAGTATTTT
CDR3aa: CASSPGTSGWTDTQYF

abundance: .
v_gene: TRBV11-2
d_gene: .
j_gene: TRBJ1-1
len: 13
CDR3nt: TGTGCCAGCAGCTCCGACCGGGGCACTGAAGCTTTCTTT
CDR3aa: CASSSDRGTEAFF

abundance: .
v_gene: TRBV19
d_gene: .
j_gene: TRBJ2-1
len: 13
CDR3nt: TGTGCCAGTAGTAATGGCCGTCACAATGAGCAGTTCTTC
CDR3aa: CASSNGRHNEQFF

abundance: .
v_gene: TRBV6-5
d_gene: TRBD1
j_gene: TRBJ1-1
len: 11
CDR3nt: TGTGCCAGCAGACGACAGGGTGAAGCTTTCTTT
CDR3aa: CASRRQGEAFF

abundance: .
v_gene: TRBV28
d_gene: .
j_gene: TRBJ1-1
len: 13
CDR3nt: TGTGCCACCCCGGGGAGGGGAGGCACTGAAGCTTTCTTT
CDR3aa: CATPGRGGTEAFF

abundance: .
v_gene: TRBV28
d_gene: .
j_gene: TRBJ2-7
len: 13
CDR3nt: TGTGCCAGCAGCAGAGACAGCCCCTACGAGCAGTACTTC
CDR3aa: CASSRDSPYEQYF

abundance: .
v_gene: TRBV6-5
d_gene: .
j_gene: TRBJ1-1
len: 14
CDR3nt: TGTGCCAGCTGGGAGGGACGGGCAAACACTGAAGCTTTCTTT
CDR3aa: CASWEGRANTEAFF

abundance: once
v_gene: TRBV5-8
d_gene: TRBD1
j_gene: TRBJ2-2
len: 14
CDR3nt: TGTGCCAGCAGCCCCGGGACAGGAAGCGGGGAGCTGTTTTTT
CDR3aa: CASSPGTGSGELFF

abundance: .
v_gene: TRBV6-5
d_gene: .
j_gene: TRBJ1-3
len: 16
CDR3nt: TGTGCCAGCAGTTACTCGCTGAGCCGCTCTGGAAACACCATATATTTT
CDR3aa: CASSYSLSRSGNTIYF

abundance: .
v_gene: TRBV7-8
d_gene: .
j_gene: TRBJ2-1
len: 14
CDR3nt: TGTGCCAGCAGCTCCTATGACTCCTACAATGAGCAGTTCTTC
CDR3aa: CASSSYDSYNEQFF

abundance: .
v_gene: TRBV11-1
d_gene: .
j_gene: TRBJ2-7
len: 15
CDR3nt: TGTGCCAGCAGCTTAGCCCCGGGACTGAACTACGAGCAGTACTTC
CDR3aa: CASSLAPGLNYEQYF

abundance: .
v_gene: TRBV3-1/TRBV3-2
d_gene: TRBD1
j_gene: TRBJ1-3
len: 16
CDR3nt: TGTGCCAGCGGGGACAGGGGCTGGGTCTCTGGAAACACCATATATTTT
CDR3aa: CASGDRGWVSGNTIYF

abundance: .
v_gene: TRBV4-1
d_gene: .
j_gene: TRBJ1-2
len: 16
CDR3nt: TGCGCCAGCAGCCAAGGGGGACTTCACCCTGGGTATGGCTACACCTTC
CDR3aa: CASSQGGLHPGYGYTF

abundance: once
v_gene: TRBV4-3
d_gene: TRBD1
j_gene: TRBJ2-1
len: 15
CDR3nt: TGCGCCAGCAGCCAAGGGACAGGATGGGGCAGGGAGCAGTTCTTC
CDR3aa: CASSQGTGWGREQFF

abundance: once
v_gene: TRBV19
d_gene: TRBD1
j_gene: TRBJ1-5
len: 17
CDR3nt: TGTGCCAGTAGTATCACCGGGACAGGGGGTCTAAATCAGCCCCAGCATTTT
CDR3aa: CASSITGTGGLNQPQHF

abundance: .
v_gene: TRBV5-1
d_gene: TRBD1
j_gene: TRBJ2-6
len: 18
CDR3nt: TGCGCCAGCAGCTTGAGTACAGGGGGTCTCTCTGGGGCCAACGTCCTGACTTTC
CDR3aa: CASSLSTGGLSGANVLTF

abundance: .
v_gene: TRBV4-1
d_gene: TRBD1
j_gene: TRBJ2-3
len: 16
CDR3nt: TGCGCCAGCAGCCAGCAAACAGGGGTAGTCACAGATACGCAGTATTTT
CDR3aa: CASSQQTGVVTDTQYF

abundance: few
v_gene: TRBV5-1
d_gene: .
j_gene: TRBJ1-2
len: 13
CDR3nt: TGCGCCAGCAGCAGTGGACTAGAGGGCGGCTACACCTTC
CDR3aa: CASSSGLEGGYTF

abundance: .
v_gene: TRBV19
d_gene: .
j_gene: TRBJ1-2
len: 12
CDR3nt: TGTGCCAGTAGTACAGGGGCAAGTGGCTACACCTTC
CDR3aa: CASSTGASGYTF

abundance: .
v_gene: TRBV30
d_gene: .
j_gene: TRBJ1-1
len: 14
CDR3nt: TGTGCCTGGAGAATGGGACTTAAGAACACTGAAGCTTTCTTT
CDR3aa: CAWRMGLKNTEAFF

abundance: .
v_gene: TRBV11-2
d_gene: .
j_gene: TRBJ1-6
len: 16
CDR3nt: TGTGCCAGCAGCTTAGGAGTTCAGGGAGGTCATTCACCCCTCCACTTT
CDR3aa: CASSLGVQGGHSPLHF

abundance: .
v_gene: TRBV5-1
d_gene: .
j_gene: TRBJ2-7
len: 13
CDR3nt: TGCGCCAGCAGCCCCCGGAGCGAAGGCGAGCAGTACTTC
CDR3aa: CASSPRSEGEQYF

abundance: .
v_gene: TRBV9
d_gene: .
j_gene: TRBJ1-1
len: 15
CDR3nt: TGTGCCAGCAGCGTAAGGGCAGGGGAGAACACTGAAGCTTTCTTT
CDR3aa: CASSVRAGENTEAFF